The T cell receptor beta chain described here comes from a study of T-cell memory formation after mild COVID-19 listed by TCRdb under 2021. Background for the entire study: Most TCR sequence clusters were specific to one of the two donors. In a couple of donors, T-cell clones that expanded and contracted after mild COVID-19 were followed by sequencing TCRalpha and TCRbeta repertoires longitudinally. The cohort comprised two young, previously healthy adult volunteers, one female and one male.

Ficoll-Paque density gradient centrifugation was used to isolate PBMCs. What the work shows at the level of the full study, not this receptor alone: SARS-CoV-2 specificity was not confirmed for the second-wave clones peaking on day 37. Contracting CD4+ clones were found mainly in CM and EM memory subsets, while CD8+ clones were enriched in EMRA. The study covered only two mild cases, and larger cohorts including severe cases with pre-infection samples were considered necessary. Some responding clones were detected in pre-infection memory, suggesting pre-existing cross-reactive memory T cells joined the SARS-CoV-2 response. Balanced CD4/CD8 phenotypes were observed for clones contracting from day 15 to 85, whereas a bias towards CD4+ was observed for a second wave of clones expanding from day 15 to 37.

Sequencing used an Illumina NovaSeq 6000. cDNA libraries for TCRalpha and TCRbeta were prepared by 5'RACE using constant-segment primers, with sample barcodes and unique molecular identifiers added. Trizol reagent was used to extract RNA from every sample. The libraries were amplified in two PCR steps, and the second step added a second sample barcode and Illumina TruSeq adapters. The libraries were sequenced on an Illumina NovaSeq using 2 x 150 bp paired-end reads. The authors processed their data as follows. Reads were demultiplexed and collapsed into UMI-guided consensus sequences with migec v1.2.7. Using mixcr v2.1.11, UMI consensuses were aligned to TRA and TRB V and J templates and then assembled into clonotypes. A clonotype was counted as expanded or contracted only when both edgeR and NoisET called the clonotype significant, with the noise models trained on biological replicates. For edgeR calls, the thresholds were a false discovery rate-adjusted p below 0.01 and a log2 fold-change of 1. PCA with hierarchical clustering of max-normalized trajectories of the 1000 most abundant clonotypes was used as exploratory dynamics analysis. Each responding clone was given a CD4 or CD8 phenotype based on the CD4+ and CD8+ repertoires, which had been sequenced separately. Using fastp at Q25 and MiXCR, TCRdb reprocessed the public reads and kept productive beta chains. Every entry covers one CDR3 protein and lists the most common genes and DNA from its rows. The V and J calls, along with clone size, are taken from TCRdb and not from the paper's own processing. This sample is represented by 300,000 or so distinct CDR3 sequences; 15% of them were singletons. Around a fifth of the sample rests with the top ten.

Comments on this clonotype: Its antigen target is currently unknown. Per-base quality was not reported, and no clone a single base away is much larger than it.

Sample: PBMCs or a T cell subset sorted from them (not recorded which). The sequence was obtained from a man younger than 35 who had mild COVID-19 (a few samples of this study predate the infection). The sample titles of this study are shuffled in the database, so cell type and time point are left out; the donor was told from shared clones.

In nucleotides, the sequence is TGCAGTGCTAGAGACACAGGGGCCTCCTACAATGAGCAGTTCTTC. This encodes CSARDTGASYNEQFF. The V and J genes are TRBV20-1 and TRBJ2-1, with 7 middle bases fitting TRBD1. Trimming leaves V shorter by 0 bases and J shorter by 0 bases, with the junction holding 2 bases beyond the gene matches. CDR1 and CDR2 were assigned from the germline V gene (reference sequence) as DFQATT and SNEGSKA. There are 15 amino acids in the CDR3, from cysteine to phenylalanine inclusive. This entry keeps only the CDR3 DNA: 45 bases, framed from base 1.